This T cell receptor (beta chain) originates from a study of cytomegalovirus exposure and HLA in healthy donors. Study findings and constraints: The CMV antigen specificity of three CMV-associated chains was confirmed through in vitro analysis. The finding came from a later analysis; first-cohort TCR clusters tended to co-occur in the roughly 110 validation repertoires.

On this clone itself: Antigen unknown.

Assay: immunoSEQ multiplex PCR; the TCRdb copy retains only in-frame clones and omits some. The table has 120,000 or so clones, 80% to 90% seen once; the top ten hold less than 1.5%. The clonotype originates from a woman under 30 in good health and CMV-seronegative. The material sequenced was PBMCs.

The CDR3 nucleotides read TGTGCCAGCAGTGCAAGAACAGGGGCGCGGGTAAAACTGTTTTTT. This sequence encodes CASSARTGARVKLFF. The J gene is TRBJ1-4, the V gene TRBV6-1, with 7 bases matching TRBD1. Germline lookup yields CDR1 MNHNS and CDR2 SASEGT. This CDR3 spans 15 amino acids. V lost 4 bases and J lost 10; bases outside the gene matches: 12.